This TCR beta chain was observed in a study of OX40 agonist ivuxolimab in advanced cancers. Study overall: Treatment of patients was with ivuxolimab, an agonistic anti-OX40 (CD134) antibody.

Using immunoSEQ multiplex PCR, the repertoire was profiled, and TCRdb retains in-frame clones only, with some absent. The sample includes 55,000 to 80,000 clones, about 86% of them seen just once. This clonotype was sampled from an adult with an advanced solid tumor such as melanoma, head and neck, liver or kidney cancer. The sequencing used CD4+ or CD8+ T cells sorted from blood, collected in a trial of the OX40 agonist ivuxolimab.

The DNA for the CDR3 is TGTGCCAGCAGCTTAGCGCGGGGGAACATGAACACTGAAGCTTTCTTT. Translation: CASSLARGNMNTEAFF. V gene TRBV7-2 combines with J gene TRBJ1-1; D perhaps matches TRBD1 (5 bases). The CDR3 is 16 residues long. V lost 0 bases to trimming and J lost 0 bases, with 11 bases between them. Germline CDR1 and CDR2: SGHTA and FQGNSA.